This passage covers 30 T cell receptor beta chains from one sample sequenced in a study of blood T cell repertoires in COVID-19. The method was immunoSEQ multiplex PCR; TCRdb's version includes in-frame clones alone and lacks a portion of them. The table records 50,000 to 75,000 clones, 91% of them present only once. The source material was peripheral blood. The receptor set was obtained from a human donor in a cohort sampled during active COVID-19.

The V call is TRBV6-5, the J call TRBJ2-3; 10 bases are shared with TRBD1. V lost 6 bases and J lost 1; bases outside the gene matches: 4. The germline CDR1 and CDR2 sequences are MNHEY and SVGAGI. CDR3 length: 15 amino acids. CDR3 sequence reads: CASRPGQGRTDTQYF. In DNA form, the CDR3 reads TGTGCCAGCAGACCGGGACAGGGGCGCACAGATACGCAGTATTTT.

This chain links TRBV28 with TRBJ1-4; tentative D call: TRBD1 (5 bases). The germline CDR1 and CDR2 sequences are MDHEN and SYDVKM. V was cut by 6 bases and J by 8 bases, with 13 bases left in between. The CDR3 has 13 amino acids. CDR3 amino acids: CASSGGSLEKLFF. The CDR3 nucleotides are TGTGCCAGCAGCGGGGGATCGCTGGAAAAACTGTTTTTT.

The chain couples TRBV18 to TRBJ1-1; tentatively, D is TRBD1 (5 bases). CDR3 length: 14 residues. Germline V gene sequence: CDR1 KGHSH, CDR2 LQKENI. The V gene lost 3 bases and the J gene lost 0 bases, with 8 bases spanning the gap. CDR3 coding DNA: TGTGCCAGCTCACCGGACAACATGAACACTGAAGCTTTCTTT. Translated: CASSPDNMNTEAFF.

The chain links TRBV13 to TRBJ2-7; 8 bases fit TRBD1. Unmatched junction bases numbered 3, after V lost 0 bases and J lost 2 bases. There are 15 residues in the CDR3. Looked up from germline, CDR1 is PRHDT and CDR2 is FYEKMQ (reference sequence). Here the CDR3 DNA reads TGTGCCAGCAGCTTAGGGACAGGGGAACCCTACGAGCAGTACTTC. Translated, it gives CASSLGTGEPYEQYF.

This rearrangement joins TRBV5-1 to TRBJ1-1; TRBD1 matches 8 bases. CDR3 length equals 14 residues. The V and J ends lost 4 bases and 1 base, in that order; junction bases with no gene match: 3. Germline V CDR1 and CDR2: SGHRS, YFSETQ. CDR3 amino acids: CASSQGQANTEAFF. The CDR3 coding sequence is TGCGCCAGCAGCCAGGGACAGGCGAACACTGAAGCTTTCTTT.

The genes are TRBV5-8 and TRBJ1-2; tentative D call: TRBD1 (5 bases). This CDR3 has 15 amino acids. Trimming stripped 2 bases from V and 7 bases from J, with 18 bases between. CDR1 SGHTS and CDR2 YDEGEE come from the germline V gene. CDR3 sequence: CASSFYVRVRSGYTF. CDR3 nucleotides: TGTGCCAGCAGCTTTTATGTCAGGGTTCGGTCTGGCTACACCTTC.

This clone has more than one count but fewer than ten. V and J are TRBV11-2 and TRBJ2-2; 8 nucleotides align to TRBD2. After removal of 6 bases from V and 5 bases from J, the junction contained 8 bases not matched to a gene. Germline CDR1 and CDR2: SGHAT and FQNNGV. The CDR3 extends over 15 amino acids. The CDR3 spells CASSPSGGGTGELFF. DNA for the CDR3: TGTGCCAGCAGTCCCAGCGGGGGCGGTACCGGGGAGCTGTTTTTT.

In nucleotides, the CDR3 is TGCGCCAGCAGCCACCAGGGGGTAGTCACTGAAGCTTTCTTT. Encoded protein: CASSHQGVVTEAFF. The chain combines TRBV4-3 with TRBJ1-1, with 7 bases that match TRBD1. The germline V gene has CDR1 LGHNA and CDR2 YSLEER. J gave up 4 bases and V 3 bases, and 5 bases lay outside the gene matches. The CDR3 totals 14 residues.

J is TRBJ2-7 and V is TRBV6-5; D ambiguous. This CDR3 comprises 12 residues. Per germline, CDR1 MNHEY and CDR2 SVGAGI. The V end was cut by 4 bases, the J end by 0 bases, with 4 bases between. DNA for the CDR3: TGTGCCAGCAGTTCGAGCTCCTACGAGCAGTACTTC. It specifies CASSSSSYEQYF.

The chain has TRBV7-2 and TRBJ2-3, with D possibly being TRBD2 (5 bases). This CDR3 comprises 15 residues. The V gene lost 3 bases and the J gene lost 3 bases, with 13 bases spanning the gap. Germline CDR1 SGHTA, CDR2 FQGNSA. The CDR3 coding sequence is TGTGCCAGCAGCTTGGCGGGCTTGGGGACAGATACGCAGTATTTT. Encoded protein: CASSLAGLGTDTQYF.

This chain connects TRBV27 to TRBJ2-2; D is possibly TRBD1 (6 bases). V was cut by 2 bases and J by 5 bases, with 15 bases left in between. The CDR3 runs 16 residues. Germline values: CDR1 MNHEY, CDR2 SMNVEV (reference sequence). CDR3 DNA sequence: TGTGCCAGCAGTTTAATTCCAGGGGCGAGGACCGGGGAGCTGTTTTTT. Translated, it gives CASSLIPGARTGELFF.

This clone was detected once. The chain uses TRBV5-6 and TRBJ2-3; 7 bases align to TRBD2. Germline-derived CDR1 and CDR2 are SGHDT and YYEEEE. This CDR3 region has 19 residues. Germline trimming cut 4 bases from V and 2 bases from J; bases unmatched to any gene: 19. CDR3 region: CASSPWTRRDPSHTDTQYF. As DNA, the CDR3 is TGTGCCAGCAGCCCTTGGACTAGACGGGATCCCTCGCACACAGATACGCAGTATTTT.

This clone was counted a single time. The chain is built from TRBV10-3 and TRBJ2-7; TRBD2 matches 10 bases. Germline-derived CDR1 and CDR2 are ENHRY and SYGVKD. The J segment lost 4 bases and the V segment lost 3 bases, leaving 6 bases of the junction unmatched. The CDR3 extends over 15 amino acids. CDR3 protein: CAISEKRGGQYEQYF. The CDR3, as DNA: TGTGCCATCAGTGAAAAGCGGGGGGGCCAGTACGAGCAGTACTTC.

The count of this clone is one. The chain couples TRBV4-2 to TRBJ2-5, with TRBD2 identical over 13 bases. Germline V CDR1 and CDR2: LGHNA, YNFKEQ. The length of the CDR3 is 17 residues. The junction had 6 bases not matched to a gene; V was cut back by 1 base and J by 4 bases. CDR3 DNA: TGTGCCAGCAGCCAAGCTGCGGGACTAGCGGGGCGAGAGACCCAGTACTTC. This gives the protein CASSQAAGLAGRETQYF.

This chain uses TRBV5-5 with TRBJ2-7, with TRBD2 matching 9 bases. Trimming took 4 bases from V and 2 from J; bases not matched to a gene: 13. Germline lookup yields CDR1 SGHKS and CDR2 YYEKEE (reference sequence). This CDR3 comprises 17 residues. CDR3 region: CASSQGTSRTRPYEQYF. The CDR3 region has the DNA TGTGCCAGCAGCCAAGGGACTAGCAGAACCAGGCCCTACGAGCAGTACTTC.

This chain uses TRBV19 with TRBJ1-4, with 8 nucleotides matching TRBD1. This CDR3 has 14 amino acids. The trim removed 3 bases at V and 10 bases at J, leaving 7 bases unmatched. Germline CDR1 reads LNHDA; CDR2 reads SQIVND (reference sequence). CDR3 sequence reads: CASSIGGQGGKLFF. CDR3 bases: TGTGCCAGTAGTATCGGCGGACAGGGAGGAAAACTGTTTTTT.

The chain uses TRBV5-1 and TRBJ2-7; no clear D gene. The CDR3 is 14 amino acids. V was pared by 4 bases and J by 5 bases, with 16 bases between. CDR1 and CDR2 from the germline V gene are SGHRS and YFSETQ. As DNA, the CDR3 is TGCGCCAGCAGCCCCCACGAAAGAAGCAACGAGCAGTACTTC. Translated: CASSPHERSNEQYF.

V gene TRBV11-3 combines with J gene TRBJ2-3, with D hard to call. CDR1 SGHNT and CDR2 YENEEA come from the germline V gene. The ends were cut back, 4 bases at V and 4 bases at J, with 9 bases in the middle. This CDR3 contains 13 residues. The CDR3: CASSSPPSDTQYF. For the CDR3, the DNA is TGTGCCAGCAGCTCCCCTCCCTCAGATACGCAGTATTTT. The full variable domain, in which reference TRBV11-3 and TRBJ2-3 provide the parts outside the CDR3, is EAGVVQSPRYKIIEKKQPVAFWCNPISGHNTLYWYLQNLGQGPELLIRYENEEAVDDSQLPKDRFSAERLKGVDSTLKIQPAELGDSAVYLCASSSPPSDTQYFGPGTRLTVL.

J is TRBJ1-2 and V is TRBV4-3; D not resolved. The length of the CDR3 is 14 residues. Germline V lookup: CDR1 LGHNA, CDR2 YSLEER. The V and J ends lost 2 bases and 8 bases respectively, with 15 bases between them. CDR3 amino acids: CASSQSFGAGGYTF. The CDR3 bases are TGCGCCAGCAGCCAATCGTTCGGCGCGGGGGGCTACACCTTC.

The rearrangement joins TRBV9 to TRBJ2-2; D is unresolved. Trimming stripped 0 bases from V and 2 bases from J, with 8 bases between. In germline, CDR1 is SGDLS, CDR2 YYNGEE. This CDR3 is built from 15 residues. In DNA form, the CDR3 reads TGTGCCAGCAGCGTAGACAGAATAAACACCGGGGAGCTGTTTTTT. Residues: CASSVDRINTGELFF.

The CDR3 DNA sequence: TGTGCCAGCAGTACAAGACAGGGAGTACCCCTCCACTTT. Protein: CASSTRQGVPLHF. The genes are TRBV28 and TRBJ1-6; 7 nucleotides line up with TRBD1. Germline V gives CDR1 MDHEN, CDR2 SYDVKM. This CDR3 contains 13 residues. After removal of 5 bases from V and 12 bases from J, the junction contained 7 bases not matched to a gene.

The chain has TRBV15 and TRBJ2-7; D possibly corresponds to TRBD2 (5 bases). Trimming pared 3 bases from V and 2 bases from J, leaving 20 bases between. Germline V CDR1 and CDR2: LNHNV, YYDKDF (reference sequence). The CDR3 loop spans 17 amino acids. The CDR3 DNA reads TGTGCCACCAGCAGTGCTCTTTTTGAGGGCCCGACCTACGAGCAGTACTTC. Encoded protein: CATSSALFEGPTYEQYF.

A few counts support this clone. J is TRBJ1-2 and V is TRBV10-3; tentative D call: TRBD1 (6 bases). The CDR3 sequence is 14 residues long. The germline CDR1 and CDR2 sequences are ENHRY and SYGVKD. V was shortened by 4 bases and J by 3 bases, with 12 bases between the two germline ends. The CDR3 reads CAISASGAHYGYTF. Written as DNA, the CDR3 is TGTGCCATCAGTGCGTCAGGGGCTCACTATGGCTACACCTTC.

This clone came up a few times. This chain joins TRBV10-1 and TRBJ2-2, with D unresolved. The germline V and J ends were trimmed by 0 bases and 4 bases, with 3 bases remaining between them. The V gene's germline CDR1 is WNHNN and CDR2 SYGVQD (reference sequence). The CDR3 is 13 amino acids. Here the CDR3 DNA reads TGCGCCAGCAGTGAGTCCGGCACCGGGGAGCTGTTTTTT. It yields the protein CASSESGTGELFF.

The chain uses TRBV2 and TRBJ1-6; D perhaps matches TRBD1 (6 bases). V dropped 2 bases and J dropped 7 bases, with 12 bases sitting between them. Germline-derived CDR1 and CDR2 are SNHLY and FYNNEI. The CDR3 has 15 amino acids. CDR3: CASSELGTTNSPLHF. The CDR3 bases are TGTGCCAGCAGTGAACTCGGGACAACAAATTCACCCCTCCACTTT.

This clone was seen once. The chain has TRBV5-6 and TRBJ2-3; 7 bases line up with TRBD2. The V gene end was trimmed by 4 bases and the J gene end by 0 bases; junction bases not matched to a gene: 14. The CDR3 covers 18 residues. Germline V CDR1 and CDR2: SGHDT, YYEEEE. The CDR3 protein is CASSARWGGRRSTDTQYF. The DNA of the CDR3 is TGTGCCAGCAGCGCACGCTGGGGGGGACGCAGGAGCACAGATACGCAGTATTTT.

V usage is TRBV28 and J usage is TRBJ1-2; TRBD1 is a possible D gene (5 bases). CDR1 and CDR2 (germline): MDHEN, SYDVKM. V lost 1 base, J lost 6 bases, and 6 bases lay in between. CDR3 length: 12 amino acids. The CDR3 DNA reads TGTGCCAGCAGTTTATCAGGGAATGGCTACACCTTC. Its translation is CASSLSGNGYTF.

V gene TRBV29-1 combines with J gene TRBJ1-1, with 8 bases fitting TRBD1. The germline gives CDR1 SQVTM, CDR2 ANQGSEA. The CDR3 length is 14 residues. The V segment lost 7 bases and the J segment 0 bases; nucleotides outside the gene matches: 7. This CDR3 reads CSAGTGALNTEAFF. The CDR3 bases are TGCAGCGCCGGGACAGGCGCCTTGAACACTGAAGCTTTCTTT. The full variable domain, with the rest looked up from reference TRBV29-1 and TRBJ1-1, is SAVISQKPSRDICQRGTSLTIQCQVDSQVTMMFWYRQQPGQSLTLIATANQGSEATYESGFVIDKFPISRPNLTFSTLTVSNMSPEDSSIYLCSAGTGALNTEAFFGQGTRLTVV.

This rearrangement joins TRBV28 to TRBJ2-7, with a tentative D call TRBD1 (6 bases). Trimming left V 4 bases short and J 2 bases short, with 18 bases between. This CDR3 is built from 16 residues. Germline lookup yields CDR1 MDHEN and CDR2 SYDVKM. CDR3 loop: CASSWGTWDTAYEQYF. The CDR3 bases are TGTGCCAGCAGTTGGGGCACCTGGGACACCGCCTACGAGCAGTACTTC.

The chain is built from TRBV5-1 and TRBJ2-4; the match to TRBD2 covers 11 bases. Per germline, CDR1 SGHRS and CDR2 YFSETQ. V was pared by 0 bases and J by 6 bases, with 5 bases of the junction left unmatched. This CDR3 has 16 residues. Here the CDR3 DNA reads TGCGCCAGCAGCTTGGCGGCTAGCGGGGGGATAAACATTCAGTACTTC. Its translation: CASSLAASGGINIQYF.